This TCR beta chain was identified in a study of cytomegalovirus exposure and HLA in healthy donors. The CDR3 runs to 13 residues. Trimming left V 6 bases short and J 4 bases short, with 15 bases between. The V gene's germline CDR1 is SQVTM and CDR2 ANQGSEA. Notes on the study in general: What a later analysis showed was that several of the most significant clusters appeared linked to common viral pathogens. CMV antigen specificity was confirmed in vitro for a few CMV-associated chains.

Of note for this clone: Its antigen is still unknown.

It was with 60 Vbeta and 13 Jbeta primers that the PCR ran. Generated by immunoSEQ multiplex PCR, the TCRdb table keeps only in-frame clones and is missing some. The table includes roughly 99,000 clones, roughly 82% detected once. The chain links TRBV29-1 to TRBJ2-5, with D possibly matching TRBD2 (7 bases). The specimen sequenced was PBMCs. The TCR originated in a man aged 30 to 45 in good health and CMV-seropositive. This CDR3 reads CSVDDGGRETQYF. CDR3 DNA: TGCAGCGTCGACGACGGGGGGCGAGAGACCCAGTACTTC.